The present TCR beta chain was sequenced within a study of T-cell memory formation after mild COVID-19. For the study at large: TCR clusters mostly belonged to single donors. Overall study findings and caveats: CD4+ clones that contracted lay mainly in CM and EM; CD8+ ones lay in EMRA. Some SARS-CoV-2-responding clones were already detected in memory before infection. A second wave expanding day 15 to 37 was CD4+-biased; contracting clones were balanced.

In TCRdb, the 5' RACE reads were re-called with MiXCR into one record per CDR3 protein. The data hold about 180,000 distinct CDR3 sequences, with around 18% observed a single time. CDR3 size: 13 residues. V was shortened by 7 bases and J by 10 bases, with 14 bases between the two germline ends. In germline, CDR1 is MNHEY, CDR2 SVGEGT. Regarding this clonotype: Its antigen is undetermined.

Sequenced sample: PBMCs or a T cell subset sorted from them (not recorded which). The V gene is TRBV6-2 or TRBV6-3, the J gene TRBJ1-6; a weak D match, TRBD1 (5 bases). This clonotype originated in a man younger than 35 who had mild COVID-19 (a few samples of this study predate the infection). Cell type and time point are not known. Written as DNA, the CDR3 is TGTGCCAGCATTCCCAATTGGGGGTCACCCCTCCACTTT. Protein sequence: CASIPNWGSPLHF.